This T cell receptor (beta chain) is from a study of OX40 agonist ivuxolimab in advanced cancers. General notes on the study: Ivuxolimab, which targeted the costimulatory receptor OX40 (CD134), was an agonistic, fully human IgG2 monoclonal antibody. Peripheral TCRbeta sequencing was intended to test whether TCR sequence diversity was altered and clonal T-cell expansion was caused by ivuxolimab. The monotherapy dose-escalation portion (N ≈ 55 patients) of the phase I ivuxolimab trial is reported in the paper. Patients were allowed to have had prior anti-PD-1, anti-PD-L1 or anti-CTLA-4 therapy, and roughly two fifths of the dose-escalation patients had been treated with checkpoint inhibitors. A male proportion of roughly 80% and a mean age of roughly 55 years, ranging from 23 to 79, were recorded for the dose-escalation cohort. Partial responses occurred in three dose-escalation patients, of whom one had hepatocellular carcinoma and two had cutaneous melanoma. Of the approximately 53 patients in dose escalation, about 20 had hepatocellular carcinoma, about 15 had melanoma, 9 had renal cell carcinoma and 9 had head and neck cancer. Intravenous ivuxolimab was administered to patients every 2 weeks at six dose levels: 0.01, 0.1, 0.3, 1.5, 3 and 10 mg/kg.

Patients with autoimmune disease history or receiving systemic immunosuppression were excluded from the trial. Peripheral blood for TCR sequencing was collected from all dose cohorts at baseline, on cycle 4 day 1, and on cycle 7 day 1. The samples were taken from a phase I, first-in-human, multicenter, open-label dose-escalation trial of ivuxolimab. Adults with locally advanced or metastatic head and neck squamous cell, hepatocellular, melanoma or renal cell carcinoma were enrolled in the trial. Before TCR sequencing, CD4+ T cells and CD8+ T cells from peripheral blood were sorted into separate populations. Genomic DNA was isolated from the sorted cells so that the TCRbeta CDR3 region could be sequenced. TCRbeta CDR3 regions were sequenced using the immunoSEQ Assay. The clones in this table, taken by TCRdb from immuneACCESS, are in-frame only. Not every clone is retained; where verified, under half of the shortfall comes from an unresolved V gene, and the cause of the rest is unknown. A total of more than 45,000 clones appear in this sample, around 82% of them only once. Together, the top ten hold 3.5% to 4.5% of the sample.

The study at large found these results: At doses from 0.1 to 3.0 mg/kg, clonal expansion was seen in both CD4+ and CD8+ blood T cells between baseline and week 6. In partial responders in the 0.1-3.0 mg/kg groups, normalized peripheral clonal expansion was found to be among the lowest, especially among CD8+ T cells. The antigen specificity of the clonally expanded peripheral T cells was not determined. After ivuxolimab, CD8+ T cells had more expanded clones than CD4+ T cells on average. Low levels of normalized T-cell clonal expansion were also seen in some patients who did not respond.

V lost 3 bases and J lost 2 bases; the stretch between them is 11 bases long. CDR1 and CDR2 are read off the germline V gene as KGHSH and LQKENI. The cysteine opens and the phenylalanine closes a CDR3 of 14 amino acids. Just the 42-base CDR3 DNA is kept, in frame starting at base 1. This clone was picked up a small number of times. Its recognized antigen is unknown. The input lacks base qualities; no much larger clone sits a single base away. The chain uses TRBV18 and TRBJ2-7; possibly the D gene is TRBD2, per 5 matching bases. The TCR was taken from an adult with an advanced solid tumor such as melanoma, head and neck, liver or kidney cancer. Specimen: CD4+ or CD8+ T cells sorted from blood, collected in a trial of the OX40 agonist ivuxolimab. The CDR3 protein sequence reads: CASSPEAVPYEQYF. The bases read TGTGCCAGCTCACCGGAGGCGGTCCCCTACGAGCAGTACTTC.